Listed below are T cell receptor beta chains from one sample, sequenced in a study of T-cell reconstitution after alpha-beta-depleted transplantation in children. TCRdb re-called the PCR reads through MiXCR, storing one row per CDR3 protein. The table has 450,000 to 600,000 distinct CDR3 sequences, roughly 18% seen once. The input for sequencing was PBMCs from the stem cell graft donor, taken from the stem cell graft. The receptors stem from a human donor who donated a stem cell graft to a child with acute lymphoblastic leukemia. Each CDR3 is given with its conserved first and last residue. D genes are given only for firm matches. A clone size is listed for some rows: how often the clone was seen (once, few, many), or a class if it is expanded.

clone size	J gene	CDR3 length	V gene	D gene	CDR3 DNA	CDR3 protein
-	TRBJ1-4	16	TRBV30	TRBD1	TGTGCCTGTTCCCCGGGGGACAGGGGGTTTAATGAAAAACTGTTTTTT	CACSPGDRGFNEKLFF
-	TRBJ1-4	16	TRBV30	-	TGTGCCTGGATCGGGCGAGGGTACAGTTCTAATGAAAAACTGTTTTTT	CAWIGRGYSSNEKLFF
-	TRBJ2-4	14	TRBV6-1	-	TGTGCCAGCAGGGTCCAGGGGGGACAAAACATTCAGTACTTC	CASRVQGGQNIQYF
many	TRBJ2-2	12	TRBV20-1	-	TGCAGTGCGCTATCAGAGGCCGGGGAGCTGTTTTTT	CSALSEAGELFF
-	TRBJ2-1	17	TRBV6-1	TRBD2	TGTGCCAGCACCGGGACTAGCGGGAGTCGGGTAGAAAATGAGCAGTTCTTC	CASTGTSGSRVENEQFF
few	TRBJ2-7	15	TRBV12-3/TRBV12-4	-	TGTGCCAGCAGTTTAGGGGCCCTCTGGTCTCACGAGCAGTACTTC	CASSLGALWSHEQYF
-	TRBJ2-1	15	TRBV27	TRBD2	TGTGCCAGCCGGCTAGCGGGACATTCCTACAATGAGCAGTTCTTC	CASRLAGHSYNEQFF
few	TRBJ2-1	14	TRBV29-1	TRBD2	TGCAGCGCCCGACCGGGACTAGCGTTCCTCGAGCAGTTCTTC	CSARPGLAFLEQFF
few	TRBJ2-7	12	TRBV9	-	TGTGCCAGCAGCGTAGGGTTTGGCGAGCAGTACTTC	CASSVGFGEQYF
few	TRBJ2-5	15	TRBV5-1	TRBD2	TGCGCCAGCAGCTCTCAGCGGGGGGAACAAGAGACCCAGTACTTC	CASSSQRGEQETQYF
-	TRBJ2-7	12	TRBV30	-	TGTGCCTGGAGCCCAGACTGGTACGAGCAGTACTTC	CAWSPDWYEQYF
few	TRBJ2-5	16	TRBV5-1	TRBD1	TGCGCCAGCAGCCGCACCTCCGGACAGGGAGTAGGGACCCAGTACTTC	CASSRTSGQGVGTQYF
few	TRBJ2-2	13	TRBV10-2	TRBD1	TGCGCTTATAAGACAGGGGGAACCGGGGAGCTGTTTTTT	CAYKTGGTGELFF
-	TRBJ2-1	15	TRBV2	TRBD2	TGTGCCAGCAGTGTAGAGCTAGCGGGACCTTCCGAGCAGTTCTTC	CASSVELAGPSEQFF
-	TRBJ1-5	15	TRBV12-3/TRBV12-4	TRBD1	TGTGCCAGCAGACTCCCCGGGACAGGGAATCAGCCCCAGCATTTT	CASRLPGTGNQPQHF
few	TRBJ2-1	13	TRBV10-1	-	TGCGCCAGCAGCCCCCGCGGAGGGGATGAGCAGTTCTTC	CASSPRGGDEQFF
-	TRBJ2-1	17	TRBV29-1	TRBD2	TGCAGCGTTAGGACAGGCCCGGGACTAGCTTCCCGAAATGAGCAGTTCTTC	CSVRTGPGLASRNEQFF
-	TRBJ1-2	16	TRBV20-1	TRBD1	TGCAGTGCCGCCTCACCGGGACAGGGGGTCGACTATGGCTACACCTTC	CSAASPGQGVDYGYTF
-	TRBJ2-2	17	TRBV4-1	TRBD2	TGCGCCAGCAGCCCCTTGGTAGCGGGAGTGAACACCGGGGAGCTGTTTTTT	CASSPLVAGVNTGELFF
few	TRBJ2-5	16	TRBV12-5	TRBD2	TGTGCTAGTGGTTTGGGTAGCGGGATCCTAGGGGGGACCCAGTACTTC	CASGLGSGILGGTQYF
few	TRBJ2-2	14	TRBV20-1	TRBD2	TGCAGTGCTCCGGCCGTTAGCGGGAGGCCCGAGTTGTTTTTT	CSAPAVSGRPELFF
few	TRBJ2-7	18	TRBV11-2	TRBD1	TGTGCCAGCAGCCCGATAACTAGACAGGGGGCCAAAGCGTACGAGCAGTACTTC	CASSPITRQGAKAYEQYF
-	TRBJ2-1	13	TRBV20-1	-	TGCAGTGCTAGACGGCGGTCCTACAATGAGCAGTTCTTC	CSARRRSYNEQFF
-	TRBJ2-1	14	TRBV29-1	TRBD2	TGCAGCGTTGACGGGACTAGCGTCTACAATGAGCAGTTCTTC	CSVDGTSVYNEQFF
-	TRBJ1-5	15	TRBV27	-	TGTGCCAGCAGTTTACGGGGCGGGGGCGATCAGCCCCAGCATTTT	CASSLRGGGDQPQHF
-	TRBJ2-7	13	TRBV12-3/TRBV12-4	-	TGTGCCAGCAGTTTCCTCGCAGGATACGAGCAGTACTTC	CASSFLAGYEQYF
few	TRBJ1-1	13	TRBV12-3/TRBV12-4	TRBD1	TGTGCCAGCAGTTTAGGACAGGGGGCGGGAGCTTTCTTT	CASSLGQGAGAFF
-	TRBJ2-4	19	TRBV15	-	TGTGCCACCAGCGCGGTGTGGCGACCCGGGACAACAGCCAAAAACATTCAGTACTTC	CATSAVWRPGTTAKNIQYF